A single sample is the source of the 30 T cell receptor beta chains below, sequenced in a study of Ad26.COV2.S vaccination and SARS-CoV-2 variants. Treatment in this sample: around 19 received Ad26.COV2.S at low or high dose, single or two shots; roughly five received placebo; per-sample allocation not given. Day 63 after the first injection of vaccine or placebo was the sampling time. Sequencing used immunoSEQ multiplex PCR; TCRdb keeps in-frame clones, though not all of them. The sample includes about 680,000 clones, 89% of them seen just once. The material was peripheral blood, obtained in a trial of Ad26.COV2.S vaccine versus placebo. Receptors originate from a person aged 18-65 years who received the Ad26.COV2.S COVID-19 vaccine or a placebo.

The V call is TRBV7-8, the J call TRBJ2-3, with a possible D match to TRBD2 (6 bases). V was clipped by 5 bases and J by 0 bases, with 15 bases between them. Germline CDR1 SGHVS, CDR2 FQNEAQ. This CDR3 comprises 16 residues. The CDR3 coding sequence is TGTGCCAGCAGCCAGCCCGGGGGAGAAAGCACAGATACGCAGTATTTT. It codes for CASSQPGGESTDTQYF.

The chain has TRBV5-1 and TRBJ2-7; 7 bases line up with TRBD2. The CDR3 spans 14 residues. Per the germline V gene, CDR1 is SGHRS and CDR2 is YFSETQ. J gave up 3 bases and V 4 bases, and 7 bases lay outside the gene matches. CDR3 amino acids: CASSNTGEGYEQYF. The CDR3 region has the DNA TGCGCCAGCAGCAATACGGGGGAGGGCTACGAGCAGTACTTC.

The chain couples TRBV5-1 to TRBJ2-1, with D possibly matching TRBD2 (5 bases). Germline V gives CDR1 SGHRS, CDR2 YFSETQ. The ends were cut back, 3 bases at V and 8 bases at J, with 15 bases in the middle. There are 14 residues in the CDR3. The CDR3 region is CASSYGLVVDEQFF. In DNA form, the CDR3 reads TGCGCCAGCAGCTACGGACTCGTTGTGGATGAGCAGTTCTTC.

In DNA form, the CDR3 reads TGCGCCAGCAGCTTGGCCAGGCTAGCGGGAGCCACCGGGGAGCTGTTTTTT. It is translated as CASSLARLAGATGELFF. The chain couples TRBV5-1 to TRBJ2-2; 10 bases are shared with TRBD2. V trimming: 0 bases; J trimming: 4 bases; junction bases outside the gene matches: 6. Germline values: CDR1 SGHRS, CDR2 YFSETQ. The CDR3 spans 17 residues. The entire variable domain, with the rest obtained from reference TRBV5-1 and TRBJ2-2, is as follows: KAGVTQTPRYLIKTRGQQVTLSCSPISGHRSVSWYQQTPGQGLQFLFEYFSETQRNKGNFPGRFSGRQFSNSRSEMNVSTLELGDSALYLCASSLARLAGATGELFFGEGSRLTVL.

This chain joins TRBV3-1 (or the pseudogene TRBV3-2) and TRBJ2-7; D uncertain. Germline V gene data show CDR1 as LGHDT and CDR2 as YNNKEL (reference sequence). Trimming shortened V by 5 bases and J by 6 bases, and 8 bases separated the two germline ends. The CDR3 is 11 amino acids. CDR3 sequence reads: CASSNLREQYF. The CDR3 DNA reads TGTGCCAGCAGCAACCTTCGCGAGCAGTACTTC.

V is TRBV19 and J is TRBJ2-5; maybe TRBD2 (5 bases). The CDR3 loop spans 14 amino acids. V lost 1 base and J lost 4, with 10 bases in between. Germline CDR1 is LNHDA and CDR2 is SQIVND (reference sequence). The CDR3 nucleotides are TGTGCCAGTAGTATAGGGCGACGGGGAGAGACCCAGTACTTC. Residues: CASSIGRRGETQYF.

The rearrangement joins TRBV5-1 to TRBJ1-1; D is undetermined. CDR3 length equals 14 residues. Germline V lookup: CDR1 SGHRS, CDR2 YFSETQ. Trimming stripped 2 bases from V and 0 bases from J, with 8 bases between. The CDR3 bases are TGCGCCAGCAGCTTAGGTTACATGAACACTGAAGCTTTCTTT. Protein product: CASSLGYMNTEAFF.

The CDR3 nucleotides read TGTGCCAGCAGCTCGGGCGGGGGGGACCAAGAGACCCAGTACTTC. Protein: CASSSGGGDQETQYF. The J gene is TRBJ2-5, the V gene TRBV5-4, with TRBD2 matching over 9 bases. Trimming took 3 bases from V and 0 from J; bases not matched to a gene: 3. Germline-derived CDR1 and CDR2 are SGHNT and YYREEE (reference sequence). CDR3 length: 15 residues.

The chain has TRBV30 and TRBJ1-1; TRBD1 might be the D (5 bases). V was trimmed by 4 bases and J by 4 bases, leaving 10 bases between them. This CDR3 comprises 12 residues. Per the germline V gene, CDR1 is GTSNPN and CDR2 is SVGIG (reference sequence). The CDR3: CAWKWRGTEAFF. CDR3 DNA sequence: TGTGCCTGGAAATGGAGGGGCACTGAAGCTTTCTTT.

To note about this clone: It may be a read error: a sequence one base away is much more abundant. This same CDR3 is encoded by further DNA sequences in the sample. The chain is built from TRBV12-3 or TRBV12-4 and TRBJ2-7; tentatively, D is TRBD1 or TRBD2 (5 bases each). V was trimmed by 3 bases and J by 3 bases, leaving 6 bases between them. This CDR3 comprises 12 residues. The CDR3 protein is CASSLRGYEQYF. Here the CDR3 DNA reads TGTGCCAGCAGTTTGAGGGGCTACGAGCAGTACTTC.

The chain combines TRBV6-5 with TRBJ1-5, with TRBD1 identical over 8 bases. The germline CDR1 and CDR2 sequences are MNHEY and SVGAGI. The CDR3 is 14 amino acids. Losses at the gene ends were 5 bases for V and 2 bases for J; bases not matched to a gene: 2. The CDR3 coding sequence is TGTGCCAGCAGTCTGGACAGGGGCAATCAGCCCCAGCATTTT. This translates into CASSLDRGNQPQHF.

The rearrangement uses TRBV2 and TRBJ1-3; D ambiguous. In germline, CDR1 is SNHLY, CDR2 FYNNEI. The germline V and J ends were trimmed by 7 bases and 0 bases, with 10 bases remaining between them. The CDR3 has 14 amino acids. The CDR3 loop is CASTDVSSGNTIYF. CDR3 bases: TGTGCCAGCACGGACGTTTCCTCTGGAAACACCATATATTTT.

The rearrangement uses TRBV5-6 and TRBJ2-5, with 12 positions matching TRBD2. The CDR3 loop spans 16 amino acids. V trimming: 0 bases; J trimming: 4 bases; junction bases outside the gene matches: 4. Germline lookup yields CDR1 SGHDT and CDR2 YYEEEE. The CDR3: CASSLALAGGVETQYF. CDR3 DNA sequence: TGTGCCAGCAGCTTGGCCCTAGCGGGAGGGGTAGAGACCCAGTACTTC.

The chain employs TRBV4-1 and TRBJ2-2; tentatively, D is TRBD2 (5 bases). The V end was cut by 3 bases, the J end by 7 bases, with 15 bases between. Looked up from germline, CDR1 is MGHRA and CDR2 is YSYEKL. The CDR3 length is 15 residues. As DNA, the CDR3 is TGCGCCAGCAGCCAGGCGGGCCTCCCCGGCGGGGAGCTGTTTTTT. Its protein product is CASSQAGLPGGELFF.

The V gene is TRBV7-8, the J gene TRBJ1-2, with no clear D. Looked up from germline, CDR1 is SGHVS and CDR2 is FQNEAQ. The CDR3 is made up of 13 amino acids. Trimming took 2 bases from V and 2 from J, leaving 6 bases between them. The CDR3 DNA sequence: TGTGCCAGCAGCTTAAGCCTAAACTATGGCTACACCTTC. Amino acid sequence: CASSLSLNYGYTF.

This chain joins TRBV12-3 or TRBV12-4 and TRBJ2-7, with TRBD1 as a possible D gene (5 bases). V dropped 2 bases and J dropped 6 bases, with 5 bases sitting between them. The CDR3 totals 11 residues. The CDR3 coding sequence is TGTGCCAGCAGTTTAAGGGGCGAGCAGTACTTC. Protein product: CASSLRGEQYF.

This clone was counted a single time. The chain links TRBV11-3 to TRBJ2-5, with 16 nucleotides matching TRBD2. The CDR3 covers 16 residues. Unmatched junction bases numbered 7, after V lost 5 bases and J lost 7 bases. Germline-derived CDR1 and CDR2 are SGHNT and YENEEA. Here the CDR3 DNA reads TGTGCCAGCAGCCAGGGGACTAGCGGGGGGGACGGGACCCAGTACTTC. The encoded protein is CASSQGTSGGDGTQYF.

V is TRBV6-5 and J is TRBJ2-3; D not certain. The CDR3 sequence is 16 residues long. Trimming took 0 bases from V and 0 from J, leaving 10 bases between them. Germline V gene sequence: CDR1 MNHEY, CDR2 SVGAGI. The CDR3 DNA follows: TGTGCCAGCAGTTACTCGAGCACCCCGAGCACAGATACGCAGTATTTT. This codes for CASSYSSTPSTDTQYF.

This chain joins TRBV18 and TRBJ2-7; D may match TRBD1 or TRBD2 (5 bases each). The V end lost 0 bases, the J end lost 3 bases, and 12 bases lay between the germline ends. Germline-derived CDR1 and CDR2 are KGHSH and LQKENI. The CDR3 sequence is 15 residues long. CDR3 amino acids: CASSPPTARDYEQYF. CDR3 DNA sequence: TGTGCCAGCTCACCACCGACAGCACGGGACTACGAGCAGTACTTC. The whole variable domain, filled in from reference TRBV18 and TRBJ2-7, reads NAGVMQNPRHLVRRRGQEARLRCSPMKGHSHVYWYRQLPEEGLKFMVYLQKENIIDESGMPKERFSAEFPKEGPSILRIQQVVRGDSAAYFCASSPPTARDYEQYFGPGTRLTVT.

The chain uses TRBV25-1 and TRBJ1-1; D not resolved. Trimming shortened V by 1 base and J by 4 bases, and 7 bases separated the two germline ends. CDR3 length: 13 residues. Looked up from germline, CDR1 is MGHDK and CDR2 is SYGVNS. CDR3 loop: CASSEFWSTEAFF. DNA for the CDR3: TGTGCCAGCAGTGAATTTTGGTCCACTGAAGCTTTCTTT.

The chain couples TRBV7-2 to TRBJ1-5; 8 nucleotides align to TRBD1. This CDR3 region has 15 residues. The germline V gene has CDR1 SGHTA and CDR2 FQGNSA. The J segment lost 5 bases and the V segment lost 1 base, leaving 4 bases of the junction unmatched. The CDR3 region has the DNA TGTGCCAGCAGCTTAGAACAGGGGGGGTATCAGCCCCAGCATTTT. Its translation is CASSLEQGGYQPQHF.

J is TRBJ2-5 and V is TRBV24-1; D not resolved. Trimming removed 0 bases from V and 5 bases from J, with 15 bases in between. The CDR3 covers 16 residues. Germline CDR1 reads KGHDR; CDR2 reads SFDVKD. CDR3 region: CATSDLQDRRRETQYF. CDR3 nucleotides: TGTGCCACCAGTGATTTGCAGGACCGCCGTAGGGAGACCCAGTACTTC.

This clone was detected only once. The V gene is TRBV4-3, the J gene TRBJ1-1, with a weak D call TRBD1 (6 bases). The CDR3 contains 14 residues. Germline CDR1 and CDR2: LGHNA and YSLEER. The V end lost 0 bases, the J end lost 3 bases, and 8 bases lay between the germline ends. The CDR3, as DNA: TGCGCCAGCAGCCAAGAGGGGGGGCACACTGAAGCTTTCTTT. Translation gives CASSQEGGHTEAFF.

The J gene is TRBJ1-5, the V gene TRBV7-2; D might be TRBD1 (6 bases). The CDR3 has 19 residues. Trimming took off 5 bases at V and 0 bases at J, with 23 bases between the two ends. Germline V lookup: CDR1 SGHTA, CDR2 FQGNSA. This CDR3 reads CASSPRGGFGGLSNQPQHF. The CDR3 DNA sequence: TGTGCCAGCAGCCCTAGAGGGGGGTTCGGGGGCCTTAGCAATCAGCCCCAGCATTTT.

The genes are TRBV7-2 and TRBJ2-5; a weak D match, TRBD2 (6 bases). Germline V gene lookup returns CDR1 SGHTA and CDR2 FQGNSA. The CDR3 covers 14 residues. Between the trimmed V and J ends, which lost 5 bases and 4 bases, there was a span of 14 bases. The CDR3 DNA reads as TGTGCCAGCAGCCTCAGCGGGTACTCAGAGACCCAGTACTTC. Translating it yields CASSLSGYSETQYF. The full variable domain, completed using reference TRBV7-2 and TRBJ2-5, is GAGVSQSPSNKVTEKGKDVELRCDPISGHTALYWYRQSLGQGLEFLIYFQGNSAPDKSGLPSDRFSAERTGGSVSTLTIQRTQQEDSAVYLCASSLSGYSETQYFGPGTRLLVL.

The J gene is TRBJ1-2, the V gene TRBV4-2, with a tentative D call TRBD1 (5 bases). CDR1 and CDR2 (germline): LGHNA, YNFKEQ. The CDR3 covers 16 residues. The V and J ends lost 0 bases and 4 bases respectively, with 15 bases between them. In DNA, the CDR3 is TGTGCCAGCAGCCAAGATCCCGGGGGACCTCTCTATGGCTACACCTTC. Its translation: CASSQDPGGPLYGYTF.

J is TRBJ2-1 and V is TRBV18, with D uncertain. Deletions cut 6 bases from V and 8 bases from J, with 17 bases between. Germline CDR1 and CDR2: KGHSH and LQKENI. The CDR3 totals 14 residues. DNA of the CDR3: TGTGCCAGCTCCCCCCCTGGTTCCTTGGATGAGCAGTTCTTC. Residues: CASSPPGSLDEQFF.

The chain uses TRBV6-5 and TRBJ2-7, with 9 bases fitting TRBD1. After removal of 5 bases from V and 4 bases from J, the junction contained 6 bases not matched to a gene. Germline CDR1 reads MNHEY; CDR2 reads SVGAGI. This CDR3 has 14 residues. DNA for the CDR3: TGTGCCAGCAGTCGGGACAGGGCAAAGTACGAGCAGTACTTC. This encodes CASSRDRAKYEQYF.

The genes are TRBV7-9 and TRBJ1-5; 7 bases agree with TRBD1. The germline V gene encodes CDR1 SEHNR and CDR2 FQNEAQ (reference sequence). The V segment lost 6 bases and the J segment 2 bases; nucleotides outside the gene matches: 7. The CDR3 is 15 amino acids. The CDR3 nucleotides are TGTGCCAGCAGTTCGGGACAGCCGGGCAATCAGCCCCAGCATTTT. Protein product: CASSSGQPGNQPQHF.

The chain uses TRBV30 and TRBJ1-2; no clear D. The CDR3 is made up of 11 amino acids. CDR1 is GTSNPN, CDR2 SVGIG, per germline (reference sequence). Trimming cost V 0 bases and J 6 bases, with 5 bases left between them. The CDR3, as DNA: TGTGCCTGGAGTGTATCTAATGGCTACACCTTC. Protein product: CAWSVSNGYTF.